This T cell receptor (beta chain) was identified in a study of blood T cell repertoires in COVID-19. The assay was immunoSEQ multiplex PCR, and TCRdb's table has in-frame clones only and misses some. The data contain some 150,000 clones, around four fifths of them singletons. Recruits, aged roughly 18 to 89 years, lived in 24 US areas. Donors were grouped by their self-reported clinical history. Recovered Cohort 3 donors showed two negative PCRs, clearance, or symptom resolution. The sequence came from a woman aged 35 to 49 who had recovered from COVID-19. The material sequenced was PBMCs or T cells enriched from blood (not recorded which).

The CDR3 DNA reads TGTGCCAGTAGTACCCGACTAGCGGGGGACTCTGGGGCCAACGTCCTGACTTTC. Translation gives CASSTRLAGDSGANVLTF. The V gene is TRBV19, the J gene TRBJ2-6; 12 bases agree with TRBD2. V lost 4 bases to trimming and J lost 0 bases; unmatched junction nucleotides: 4. This CDR3 is 18 amino acids long. Germline CDR1 is LNHDA and CDR2 is SQIVND (reference sequence).